This T cell receptor beta chain was observed in a study of shared clonotypes between healthy human individuals. The donor population consisted of healthy HIV-negative adults with no recent acute infections or vaccinations. In unsorted samples, genomic DNA was obtained using around 100 million PBMCs. The assay was immunoSEQ multiplex PCR, and TCRdb's table has in-frame clones only and misses some. The table lists more than 400,000 clones, 70% to 85% of them singletons. The table lists this clone with a count of one. Trimming removed 3 bases from V and 1 base from J; junction bases left unmatched: 5. The CDR3 extends over 15 amino acids. Germline values: CDR1 SNHLY, CDR2 FYNNEI.

This chain joins TRBV2 and TRBJ2-5, with TRBD1 matching over 7 bases. The sequence was obtained from a woman between 40 and 55 years old in good health. Some clones in this sample may be carry-over from other donors' samples. The sequenced sample consisted of PBMCs. CDR3: CASSEQTGPQETQYF. CDR3 nucleotide sequence: TGTGCCAGCAGTGAGCAGACAGGGCCCCAAGAGACCCAGTACTTC. Variable domain in full (rest from reference TRBV2 and TRBJ2-5): EPEVTQTPSHQVTQMGQEVILRCVPISNHLYFYWYRQILGQKVEFLVSFYNNEISEKSEIFDDQFSVERPDGSNFTLKIRSTKLEDSAMYFCASSEQTGPQETQYFGPGTRLLVL.